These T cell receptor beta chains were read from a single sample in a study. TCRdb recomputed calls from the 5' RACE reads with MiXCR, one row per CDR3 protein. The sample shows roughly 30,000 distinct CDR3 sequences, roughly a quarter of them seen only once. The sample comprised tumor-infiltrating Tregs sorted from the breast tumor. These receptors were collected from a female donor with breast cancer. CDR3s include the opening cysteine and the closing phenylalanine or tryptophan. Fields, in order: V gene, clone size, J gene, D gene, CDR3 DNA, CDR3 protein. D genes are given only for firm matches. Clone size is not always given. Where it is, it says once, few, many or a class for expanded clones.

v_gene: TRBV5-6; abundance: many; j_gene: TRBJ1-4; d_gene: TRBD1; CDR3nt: TGTGCCAGCAGCTCAACAGGGGCTACTAATGAAAAACTGTTTTTT; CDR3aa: CASSSTGATNEKLFF
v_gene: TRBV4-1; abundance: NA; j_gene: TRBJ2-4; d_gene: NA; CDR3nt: TGCGCCAGCAGCCAAGAGCCAGAGGCCGCTTTAGCCAAAAACATTCAATACTTC; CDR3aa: CASSQEPEAALAKNIQYF
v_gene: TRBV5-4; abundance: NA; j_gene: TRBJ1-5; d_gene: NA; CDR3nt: TGTGCCAGCAGCTTGGGCTGGGCAGGGCCCCAGCATTTT; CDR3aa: CASSLGWAGPQHF
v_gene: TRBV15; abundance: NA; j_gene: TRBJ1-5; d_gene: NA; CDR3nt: TGTGCCACCAGCATGGGGACATGGGGGAATGAGCCCCAGCATTTT; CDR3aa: CATSMGTWGNEPQHF
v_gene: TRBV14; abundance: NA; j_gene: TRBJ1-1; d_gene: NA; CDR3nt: TGTGCCAGCAGCCAAAGTGACATGGGCACTGAAGCTTTCTTT; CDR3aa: CASSQSDMGTEAFF
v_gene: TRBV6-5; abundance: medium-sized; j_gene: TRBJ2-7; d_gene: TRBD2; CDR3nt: TGTGCCAGCAAGATACCGGGAGGGCCGGGTGAGCAGTACTTC; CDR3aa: CASKIPGGPGEQYF
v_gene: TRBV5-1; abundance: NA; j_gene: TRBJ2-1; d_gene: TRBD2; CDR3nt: TGCGCCAGCAGCTTTAGAAACCACGGGGGGACTAGTAACAATGAGCAGTTCTTC; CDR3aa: CASSFRNHGGTSNNEQFF
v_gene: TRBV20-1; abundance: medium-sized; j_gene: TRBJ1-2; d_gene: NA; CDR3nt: TGCAGTGCCACGGTGGGGCACCGGAGAACCTTC; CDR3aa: CSATVGHRRTF
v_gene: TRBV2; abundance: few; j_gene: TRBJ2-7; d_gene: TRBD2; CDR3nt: TGTGCCAGCCCCGGGACTAGCGGGACCTCCTACGAGCAGTACTTC; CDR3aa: CASPGTSGTSYEQYF
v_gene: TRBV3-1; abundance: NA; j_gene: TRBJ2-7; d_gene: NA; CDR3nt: TGTGCCAGCAGCCGACCCACAGGGATCGAGCAGTACTTC; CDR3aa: CASSRPTGIEQYF
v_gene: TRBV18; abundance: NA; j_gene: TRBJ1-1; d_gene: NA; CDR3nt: TGTGCCAGCGCTGGGGGGTTGAACACTGAAGCTTTCTTT; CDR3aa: CASAGGLNTEAFF
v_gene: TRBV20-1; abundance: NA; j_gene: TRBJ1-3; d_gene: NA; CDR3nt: TGCAGTGCCCTGTCCAGGTCGGGAAACACCGTATATTTT; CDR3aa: CSALSRSGNTVYF
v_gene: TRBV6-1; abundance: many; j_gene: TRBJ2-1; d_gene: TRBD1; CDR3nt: TGTGCCAGCACTCTAAGGGGGCGTACAAATGAGCAGTTCTTC; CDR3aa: CASTLRGRTNEQFF
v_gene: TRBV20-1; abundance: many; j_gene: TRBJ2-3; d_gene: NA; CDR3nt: TGCAGTGCCCATCCCGGCCAGGGAACAGATACGCAGTATTTT; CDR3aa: CSAHPGQGTDTQYF
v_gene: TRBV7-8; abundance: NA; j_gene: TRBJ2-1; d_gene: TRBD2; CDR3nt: TGTGCTGGCAGCTTAGACGCTGGACTAGCGGTCTGGTATGAGCAGTTCTTC; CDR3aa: CAGSLDAGLAVWYEQFF
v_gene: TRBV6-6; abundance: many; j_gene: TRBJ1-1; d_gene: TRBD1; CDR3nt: TGTGCCAGCAGTTACTCGACAGGTGACAGGGCTGAAGCTTTCTTT; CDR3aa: CASSYSTGDRAEAFF
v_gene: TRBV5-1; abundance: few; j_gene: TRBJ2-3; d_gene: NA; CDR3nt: TGCGCCAGCAGCTCGCAGGATTTGGGTACGCAGTATTTT; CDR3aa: CASSSQDLGTQYF
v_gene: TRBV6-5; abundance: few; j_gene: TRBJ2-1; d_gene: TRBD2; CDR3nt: TGTGCCAGCAGGAAGCGGGAGGAATCCTACAATGAGCAGTTCTTC; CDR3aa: CASRKREESYNEQFF
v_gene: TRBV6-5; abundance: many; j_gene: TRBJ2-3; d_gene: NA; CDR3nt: TGTGCCAGCAGTTACGCGGCGCCCGGCAGGGACACAGATACGCAGTATTTT; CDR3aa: CASSYAAPGRDTDTQYF
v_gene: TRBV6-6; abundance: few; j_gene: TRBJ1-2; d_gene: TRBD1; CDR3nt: TGTGCCAGCAGTTACCCACAGGGGGAAAATGGCTACACCTTC; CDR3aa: CASSYPQGENGYTF
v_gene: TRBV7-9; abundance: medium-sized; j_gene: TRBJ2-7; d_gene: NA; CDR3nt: TGTGCCAGCAGCTTCCCACATGACGAGCAGTACTTC; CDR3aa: CASSFPHDEQYF
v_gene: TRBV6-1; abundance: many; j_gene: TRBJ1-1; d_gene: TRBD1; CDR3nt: TGTGCCAGCAGCCTGTCAGGGGGCTACACTGAAGCTTTCTTT; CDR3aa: CASSLSGGYTEAFF
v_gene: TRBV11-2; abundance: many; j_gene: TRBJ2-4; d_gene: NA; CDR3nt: TGTGCCAGCAGCTCGCCTTTGGTGTCAGCCAAAAACATTCAGTACTTC; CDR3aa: CASSSPLVSAKNIQYF
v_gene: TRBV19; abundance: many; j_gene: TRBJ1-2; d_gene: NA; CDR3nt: TGTGCCAGTAGTATCGCTCGGACAGACGGCTACACCTTC; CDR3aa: CASSIARTDGYTF
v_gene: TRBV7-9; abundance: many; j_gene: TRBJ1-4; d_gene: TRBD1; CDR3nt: TGTGCCAGCAGCCATACCGGGACAGCAGGGGAAAAACTGTTTTTT; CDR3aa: CASSHTGTAGEKLFF